Shown below are 6 T cell receptor beta chains from a single sample sequenced in a study of cytomegalovirus exposure and HLA in healthy donors. PCR amplification relied on 60 Vbeta primers (plus 13 Jbeta primers). Assay used: immunoSEQ multiplex PCR; TCRdb lists only in-frame clones, some missing. The sample includes about 240,000 clones, around 84% seen only once; the top ten take roughly 0.24%. The source material was PBMCs. These receptors all come from a girl aged 2 to 9 in good health and CMV-seronegative.

CDR3 sequence (DNA): TGTGCCAGCAGTGAAGGGGCCACTGAAGCTTTCTTT. Its protein is CASSEGATEAFF. The gene calls are TRBV2 and TRBJ1-1, with D unclear. The V and J ends lost 1 base and 4 bases respectively, with 4 bases between them. CDR1 SNHLY and CDR2 FYNNEI come from the germline V gene. The CDR3 runs 12 residues. The whole variable domain, filled in from reference TRBV2 and TRBJ1-1, reads EPEVTQTPSHQVTQMGQEVILRCVPISNHLYFYWYRQILGQKVEFLVSFYNNEISEKSEIFDDQFSVERPDGSNFTLKIRSTKLEDSAMYFCASSEGATEAFFGQGTRLTVV.

This rearrangement joins TRBV11-2 to TRBJ2-7; D remains unclear. There are 12 residues in the CDR3. The V and J ends lost 2 bases and 5 bases respectively, with 7 bases between them. Germline CDR1 is SGHAT and CDR2 is FQNNGV. The chain's CDR3 is CASSLPGNEQYF. CDR3 DNA sequence: TGTGCCAGCAGCTTACCCGGTAACGAGCAGTACTTC.

The chain couples TRBV11-2 to TRBJ2-5; tentative D call: TRBD1 (5 bases). Germline CDR1 SGHAT, CDR2 FQNNGV. The CDR3 consists of 15 residues. Trimming removed 2 bases at V and 5 bases at J, with 15 bases between. CDR3 nucleotides: TGTGCCAGCAGCTTAAGGCCCAGGGTAGACGAGACCCAGTACTTC. Translating gives CASSLRPRVDETQYF.

This chain joins TRBV4-1 and TRBJ2-1, with 8 nucleotides matching TRBD1. Germline-derived CDR1 and CDR2 are MGHRA and YSYEKL. The junction had 2 bases not matched to a gene; V was cut back by 3 bases and J by 1 base. The CDR3 contains 15 residues. This chain's CDR3 is CASSQRQGSYNEQFF. The CDR3 nucleotides read TGCGCCAGCAGCCAGAGACAGGGGTCCTACAATGAGCAGTTCTTC.

The gene calls are TRBV5-1 and TRBJ1-3; D may be TRBD1 (5 bases). The CDR3 is 16 residues long. Trimming pared 4 bases from V and 3 bases from J, leaving 17 bases between. Germline loops: CDR1 SGHRS, CDR2 YFSETQ. This CDR3 reads CASSPDQGLFGNTIYF. In nucleotides, the CDR3 is TGCGCCAGCAGCCCCGATCAGGGTCTGTTTGGAAACACCATATATTTT. The full variable domain, rest sourced from reference TRBV5-1 and TRBJ1-3, is KAGVTQTPRYLIKTRGQQVTLSCSPISGHRSVSWYQQTPGQGLQFLFEYFSETQRNKGNFPGRFSGRQFSNSRSEMNVSTLELGDSALYLCASSPDQGLFGNTIYFGEGSWLTVV.

This chain connects TRBV6-4 to TRBJ2-7, with a possible D match to TRBD1 (7 bases). Germline V CDR1 and CDR2: MRHNA, SNTAGT. The CDR3 extends over 15 amino acids. V was shortened by 3 bases and J by 1 base, with 13 bases between the two germline ends. CDR3 loop: CASSELAGGSYEQYF. CDR3 bases: TGTGCCAGCAGTGAGTTGGCAGGGGGGTCCTACGAGCAGTACTTC.